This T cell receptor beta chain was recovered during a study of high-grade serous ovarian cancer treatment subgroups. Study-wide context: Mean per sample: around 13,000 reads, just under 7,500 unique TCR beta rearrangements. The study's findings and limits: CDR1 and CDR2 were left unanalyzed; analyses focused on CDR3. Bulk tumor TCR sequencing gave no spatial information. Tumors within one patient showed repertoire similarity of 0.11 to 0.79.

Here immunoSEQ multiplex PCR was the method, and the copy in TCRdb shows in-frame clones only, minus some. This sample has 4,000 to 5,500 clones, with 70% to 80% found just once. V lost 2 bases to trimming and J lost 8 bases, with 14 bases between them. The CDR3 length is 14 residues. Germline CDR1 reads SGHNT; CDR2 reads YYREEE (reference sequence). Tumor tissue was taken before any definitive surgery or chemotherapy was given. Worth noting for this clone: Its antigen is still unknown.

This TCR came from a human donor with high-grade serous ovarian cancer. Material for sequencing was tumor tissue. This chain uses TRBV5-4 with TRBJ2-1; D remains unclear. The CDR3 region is CASSLSPLSDEQFF. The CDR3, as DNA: TGTGCCAGCAGCTTAAGTCCTTTGAGCGATGAGCAGTTCTTC.